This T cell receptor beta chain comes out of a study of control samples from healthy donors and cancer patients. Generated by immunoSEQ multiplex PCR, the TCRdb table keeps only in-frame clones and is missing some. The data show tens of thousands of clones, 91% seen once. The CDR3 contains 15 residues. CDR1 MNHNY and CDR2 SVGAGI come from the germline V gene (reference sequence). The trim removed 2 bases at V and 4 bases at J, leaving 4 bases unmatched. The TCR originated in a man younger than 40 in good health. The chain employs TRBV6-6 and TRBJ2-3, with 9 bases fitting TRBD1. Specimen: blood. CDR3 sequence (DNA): TGTGCCAGCAGTTACGGGGACAGGGAGGCAGATACGCAGTATTTT. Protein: CASSYGDREADTQYF.